This is a list of T cell receptor beta chains from one sample in a study of T cell changes during pregnancy in multiple sclerosis. Clones were sequenced by immunoSEQ multiplex PCR, and TCRdb holds only the in-frame ones, with some missing. The table lists 30,000 to 40,000 clones, around 90% of them singletons. The sequenced sample was CD4+ T cells from peripheral blood mononuclear cells, obtained in the third trimester of pregnancy. The receptors come from a female donor in good health, enrolled as a control in a pregnancy study. Both conserved end residues are part of each CDR3. The D gene is left open where the match is weak. Size is omitted from some rows. Given values are once, few, many or a class for expanded clones.

CDR3aa,CDR3nt,d_gene,abundance,v_gene,j_gene
CASSEGARPMNTEAFF,TGTGCCAGCAGTGAAGGGGCAAGGCCTATGAACACTGAAGCTTTCTTT,-,-,TRBV6-1,TRBJ1-1
CAWSRGGNSNIQYF,TGTGCCTGGAGTAGGGGGGGCAATTCGAACATTCAGTACTTC,-,-,TRBV30,TRBJ2-4
CAWSSAGTGWNQPQHF,TGTGCCTGGAGTTCGGCCGGGACAGGGTGGAATCAGCCCCAGCATTTT,TRBD1,-,TRBV30,TRBJ1-5
CASSQVDSYGYTF,TGCGCCAGCAGCCAAGTCGACAGCTATGGCTACACCTTC,-,-,TRBV4-1,TRBJ1-2
CASSGGARDTQYF,TGTGCCAGCAGCGGGGGGGCTCGGGATACGCAGTATTTT,-,once,TRBV5-4,TRBJ2-3
CASSEQGRQETQYF,TGTGCCAGCAGTGAACAGGGCCGCCAAGAGACCCAGTACTTC,-,-,TRBV6-1,TRBJ2-5
CASSTGDTGFSSTEAFF,TGTGCCAGCAGTACAGGTGACACCGGGTTCTCGAGCACTGAAGCTTTCTTT,-,once,TRBV27,TRBJ1-1
CASSQGRGGTGELFF,TGCGCCAGCAGCCAAGGAAGGGGGGGCACCGGGGAGCTGTTTTTT,-,-,TRBV4-1,TRBJ2-2
CASSLAGYNYGYTF,TGCGCCAGCAGCTTGGCCGGGTATAACTATGGCTACACCTTC,-,-,TRBV5-1,TRBJ1-2
CASSSAQGYGYTF,TGCGCCAGCAGCTCGGCACAGGGTTACGGCTACACCTTC,-,-,TRBV5-1,TRBJ1-2
CASSPGQGGGTDTQYF,TGCGCCAGCAGCCCAGGACAGGGGGGGGGCACAGATACGCAGTATTTT,TRBD1,-,TRBV5-1,TRBJ2-3
CASSWATLRSGLAGSPSYEQYF,TGCGCCAGCAGCTGGGCGACCCTACGGTCGGGACTAGCGGGGTCGCCTTCCTACGAGCAGTACTTC,TRBD2,-,TRBV5-1,TRBJ2-7
CASSSRSDTQYF,TGTGCCAGCAGTTCGAGATCGGATACGCAGTATTTT,-,once,TRBV5-4,TRBJ2-3
CASSLAGTASGNTIYF,TGCGCCAGCAGCTTGGCCGGGACAGCCTCTGGAAACACCATATATTTT,TRBD1,-,TRBV5-1,TRBJ1-3
CASSIRAGMNTEAFF,TGTGCCAGTAGTATTCGGGCGGGAATGAACACTGAAGCTTTCTTT,-,-,TRBV19,TRBJ1-1
CASSTGQGKNSPLHF,TGTGCCAGCAGCACTGGACAGGGTAAGAATTCACCCCTCCACTTT,-,-,TRBV21-1,TRBJ1-6
CASSWGGAGTNNEQFF,TGTGCCAGCAGCTGGGGGGGGGCGGGCACGAACAATGAGCAGTTCTTC,-,once,TRBV5-4,TRBJ2-1
CASSYRDSYGYTF,TGTGCCAGCAGTTACAGGGACAGCTATGGCTACACCTTC,TRBD1,once,TRBV6-6,TRBJ1-2
CATPPPKDRASYGYTF,TGTGCCACCCCACCCCCAAAAGACAGGGCCTCCTATGGCTACACCTTC,TRBD1,-,TRBV7-9,TRBJ1-2
CASNRGTDTQYF,TGTGCTAGTAACCGGGGCACAGATACGCAGTATTTT,-,-,TRBV12-5,TRBJ2-3
CASSFNKGYTF,TGTGCCAGCAGCTTCAACAAGGGCTACACCTTC,-,-,TRBV5-8,TRBJ1-2